These T cell receptor beta chains were read from a single sample in a study of blood T cell repertoires in COVID-19. Sequencing was performed with immunoSEQ multiplex PCR; in TCRdb, only in-frame clones are kept and a portion is missing. The repertoire includes about 92,000 clones, 70% to 85% of them detected once, and just under 25% sits in the top ten. The material sequenced was peripheral blood. All receptors come from an older woman in a cohort sampled during active or convalescent COVID-19. CDR3s include the opening cysteine and the closing phenylalanine or tryptophan. Each record gives: V gene, J gene, clone size, D gene, CDR3 protein, CDR3 DNA. The D gene is left open where the match is weak. Size is omitted from some rows. Given values are once, few, many or a class for expanded clones.

V gene: TRBV3-1/TRBV3-2; J gene: TRBJ2-7; clone size: -; D gene: TRBD2; CDR3 protein: CASSFRLAGFYEQYF; CDR3 DNA: TGTGCCAGCAGCTTTCGACTAGCGGGGTTTTACGAGCAGTACTTC
V gene: TRBV18; J gene: TRBJ1-2; clone size: -; D gene: -; CDR3 protein: CASSVSILGLTYGYTF; CDR3 DNA: TGTGCCAGCTCAGTTTCAATTTTGGGACTCACCTATGGCTACACCTTC
V gene: TRBV7-8; J gene: TRBJ2-3; clone size: many; D gene: -; CDR3 protein: CASSPPRSDTQYF; CDR3 DNA: TGTGCCAGCAGCCCCCCCCGTTCAGATACGCAGTATTTT
V gene: TRBV24-1; J gene: TRBJ2-3; clone size: many; D gene: TRBD1; CDR3 protein: CATSDFGDRGADTQYF; CDR3 DNA: TGTGCCACCAGTGATTTTGGGGACAGGGGTGCAGATACGCAGTATTTT
V gene: TRBV12-5; J gene: TRBJ2-5; clone size: -; D gene: -; CDR3 protein: CASGSPRETQYF; CDR3 DNA: TGTGCTAGTGGTTCCCCCAGGGAGACCCAGTACTTC
V gene: TRBV30; J gene: TRBJ1-4; clone size: -; D gene: TRBD1; CDR3 protein: CAWTSDRGWLATNEKLFF; CDR3 DNA: TGTGCCTGGACCTCGGACAGGGGGTGGTTAGCAACTAATGAAAAACTGTTTTTT
V gene: TRBV7-3; J gene: TRBJ2-5; clone size: -; D gene: -; CDR3 protein: CASSLTFSASETQYF; CDR3 DNA: TGTGCCAGCAGCTTAACGTTCTCAGCGAGTGAGACCCAGTACTTC
V gene: TRBV11-1; J gene: TRBJ2-1; clone size: -; D gene: -; CDR3 protein: CASSLGQIGNEQFF; CDR3 DNA: TGTGCCAGCAGCTTAGGGCAGATTGGCAATGAGCAGTTCTTC
V gene: TRBV5-1; J gene: TRBJ2-3; clone size: -; D gene: TRBD1; CDR3 protein: CASSLEGTGSGTQYF; CDR3 DNA: TGCGCCAGCAGCTTGGAAGGGACAGGGTCAGGTACGCAGTATTTT
V gene: TRBV5-8; J gene: TRBJ1-6; clone size: -; D gene: -; CDR3 protein: CASSLANQGPSSPLHF; CDR3 DNA: TGTGCCAGCAGCTTGGCCAACCAGGGTCCAAGTTCACCCCTCCACTTT
V gene: TRBV18; J gene: TRBJ1-5; clone size: -; D gene: TRBD1; CDR3 protein: CASSQTGGAASQPQHF; CDR3 DNA: TGTGCCAGCTCACAAACAGGGGGCGCAGCCAGTCAGCCCCAGCATTTT
V gene: TRBV6-1; J gene: TRBJ2-1; clone size: -; D gene: TRBD1; CDR3 protein: CASSDTETGGFYNEQFF; CDR3 DNA: TGTGCCAGCAGTGACACTGAAACAGGGGGGTTCTACAATGAGCAGTTCTTC
V gene: TRBV9; J gene: TRBJ1-5; clone size: -; D gene: TRBD1; CDR3 protein: CASSPGQLGNQPQHF; CDR3 DNA: TGTGCCAGCAGCCCGGGACAGTTGGGAAATCAGCCCCAGCATTTT
V gene: TRBV7-2; J gene: TRBJ1-6; clone size: many; D gene: TRBD1; CDR3 protein: CASSLIVTGDSPLHF; CDR3 DNA: TGTGCCAGCAGCTTAATAGTGACAGGGGACTCACCCCTCCACTTT
V gene: TRBV5-1; J gene: TRBJ1-5; clone size: -; D gene: TRBD1; CDR3 protein: CASSKGQGNQPQHF; CDR3 DNA: TGCGCCAGCAGCAAAGGACAGGGTAATCAGCCCCAGCATTTT
V gene: TRBV6-2/TRBV6-3; J gene: TRBJ1-5; clone size: few; D gene: -; CDR3 protein: CASSYTGYQPQHF; CDR3 DNA: TGTGCCAGCAGCTATACAGGCTATCAGCCCCAGCATTTT
V gene: TRBV20-1; J gene: TRBJ2-1; clone size: -; D gene: TRBD2; CDR3 protein: CSASGTSGGGSYNEQFF; CDR3 DNA: TGCAGTGCTAGTGGGACTAGCGGGGGGGGCTCCTACAATGAGCAGTTCTTC
V gene: TRBV5-1; J gene: TRBJ2-4; clone size: -; D gene: TRBD1; CDR3 protein: CASSLHPGTENIQYF; CDR3 DNA: TGCGCCAGCAGCTTACACCCCGGGACAGAGAACATTCAGTACTTC
V gene: TRBV28; J gene: TRBJ1-2; clone size: -; D gene: -; CDR3 protein: CASVMAGGAYGYTF; CDR3 DNA: TGTGCCAGCGTCATGGCCGGGGGGGCCTATGGCTACACCTTC
V gene: TRBV7-7; J gene: TRBJ1-1; clone size: -; D gene: -; CDR3 protein: CASSLSVNTEAFF; CDR3 DNA: TGTGCCAGCAGCTTATCAGTGAACACTGAAGCTTTCTTT
V gene: TRBV15; J gene: TRBJ1-1; clone size: -; D gene: -; CDR3 protein: CATSRHRFGGAEAFF; CDR3 DNA: TGTGCCACCAGCAGACATAGATTCGGGGGGGCTGAAGCTTTCTTT
V gene: TRBV9; J gene: TRBJ2-5; clone size: once; D gene: TRBD1; CDR3 protein: CASSRQGWETQYF; CDR3 DNA: TGTGCCAGCAGCCGACAGGGCTGGGAGACCCAGTACTTC
V gene: TRBV19; J gene: TRBJ1-2; clone size: -; D gene: TRBD1; CDR3 protein: CASTHRGRIYGYTF; CDR3 DNA: TGTGCCAGTACTCACAGGGGGCGCATCTATGGCTACACCTTC
V gene: TRBV19; J gene: TRBJ1-1; clone size: few; D gene: TRBD1; CDR3 protein: CASRTQGARGIMNTEAFF; CDR3 DNA: TGTGCCAGTAGGACTCAGGGGGCACGGGGCATCATGAACACTGAAGCTTTCTTT